This T cell receptor beta chain was identified during a study of cytomegalovirus exposure and HLA in healthy donors. V trimming: 7 bases; J trimming: 5 bases; junction bases outside the gene matches: 4. Germline V gene lookup returns CDR1 MGHDK and CDR2 SYGVNS. The CDR3 is made up of 13 amino acids. Vbeta (60) and Jbeta (13) primers were used in the PCR. Clones were read by immunoSEQ multiplex PCR, and TCRdb kept only the in-frame ones, dropping some. The sample table sets out 150,000 or so clones. The sequenced material came from PBMCs. This chain links TRBV25-1 with TRBJ2-3, with TRBD2 matching 9 bases. This receptor was identified in a woman aged 45-65 years in good health and CMV-seronegative. DNA of the CDR3: TGTGCCAGCATTTCTAGCGGGGTAGATACGCAGTATTTT. Translated: CASISSGVDTQYF.